This is a list of T cell receptor beta chains from one sample in a study of tumor-infiltrating lymphocytes in primary liver carcinoma. TCRdb processed the multiplex PCR reads anew with MiXCR; each CDR3 protein has one entry. The table includes 330,000 or so distinct CDR3 sequences, 65% detected once. The sequencing input was peripheral blood. These receptors all stem from a man aged 40-50 years with primary liver carcinoma and hepatitis B virus infection. Each CDR3 is given with its conserved first and last residue. D genes are given only for firm matches. Expanded clones are given a class, and other clones once, few, many or no size at all.

j_call: TRBJ2-5
v_call: TRBV29-1
clone_size: .
d_call: TRBD2
cdr3_aa: CSLGLTSGRPQETQYF
cdr3_nt: TGCAGCCTTGGTCTGACTAGCGGGAGGCCCCAAGAGACCCAGTACTTC

j_call: TRBJ2-2
v_call: TRBV29-1
clone_size: many
d_call: .
cdr3_aa: CSVERDLGELFF
cdr3_nt: TGCAGCGTTGAGCGGGACCTAGGGGAGCTGTTTTTT

j_call: TRBJ1-1
v_call: TRBV6-2/TRBV6-3
clone_size: .
d_call: .
cdr3_aa: CASSYPELNAQASF
cdr3_nt: TGTGCCAGCAGTTACCCAGAGCTGAACGCTCAAGCTTCCTTT

j_call: TRBJ2-3
v_call: TRBV6-5
clone_size: many
d_call: .
cdr3_aa: CASSYGWANTDTQYF
cdr3_nt: TGTGCCAGCAGTTACGGGTGGGCGAACACAGATACGCAGTATTTT

j_call: TRBJ2-3
v_call: TRBV29-1
clone_size: .
d_call: .
cdr3_aa: CSVGDQGEDTQYF
cdr3_nt: TGCAGCGTTGGTGACCAGGGAGAGGATACGCAGTATTTT

j_call: TRBJ1-2
v_call: TRBV11-2
clone_size: .
d_call: .
cdr3_aa: CASSPIQGQAGDYGYTF
cdr3_nt: TGTGCCAGCAGCCCAATCCAAGGGCAAGCGGGGGACTATGGCTACACCTTC

j_call: TRBJ2-2
v_call: TRBV11-1
clone_size: .
d_call: .
cdr3_aa: CVSSWTNIGELFF
cdr3_nt: TGTGTCAGCAGCTGGACGAACATCGGGGAGCTGTTTTTT

j_call: TRBJ2-3
v_call: TRBV4-3
clone_size: many
d_call: .
cdr3_aa: CASSLTRADTQYF
cdr3_nt: TGCGCCAGCAGCCTAACTCGAGCAGATACGCAGTATTTT

j_call: TRBJ2-7
v_call: TRBV11-2
clone_size: .
d_call: .
cdr3_aa: CATSLSSGITYEQYF
cdr3_nt: TGTGCCACCAGCTTATCCTCGGGGATTACCTATGAGCAGTATTTC

j_call: TRBJ2-7
v_call: TRBV6-1
clone_size: many
d_call: .
cdr3_aa: CASSDSPSYEQYF
cdr3_nt: TGTGCCAGCAGTGATAGTCCTTCCTACGAGCAGTACTTC